The rows below give T cell receptor beta chains drawn from one sample of a study of cytomegalovirus exposure and HLA in healthy donors. Assay: immunoSEQ multiplex PCR; the TCRdb copy retains only in-frame clones and omits some. The sample carries about 31,000 clones, about 83% recorded once. The sample was PBMCs. The receptors stem from a boy aged 5 to 17 in good health and CMV-seronegative. The CDR3 runs from the conserved cysteine through the conserved F or W. The order of the fields is D gene, J gene, V gene, clone size, CDR3 protein, CDR3 DNA. The D gene is left open where the match is weak. Clone size appears in some rows only: once, few, many, or a class for an expanded clone.

d_gene: NA; j_gene: TRBJ1-2; v_gene: TRBV19; abundance: NA; CDR3aa: CASSPAGTNYGYTF; CDR3nt: TGTGCCAGTAGTCCAGCGGGAACCAACTATGGCTACACCTTC
d_gene: TRBD2; j_gene: TRBJ2-3; v_gene: TRBV4-1; abundance: NA; CDR3aa: CASSFRYIAGGQDTQYF; CDR3nt: TGCGCCAGCAGCTTTCGGTATATAGCGGGGGGCCAAGATACGCAGTATTTT
d_gene: TRBD1; j_gene: TRBJ2-7; v_gene: TRBV2; abundance: NA; CDR3aa: CASSEGTGNYEQYF; CDR3nt: TGTGCCAGCAGTGAAGGGACAGGAAACTACGAGCAGTACTTC
d_gene: NA; j_gene: TRBJ2-5; v_gene: TRBV5-1; abundance: NA; CDR3aa: CASSFSGGWETQYF; CDR3nt: TGCGCCAGCAGCTTTAGCGGTGGTTGGGAGACCCAGTACTTC
d_gene: NA; j_gene: TRBJ1-5; v_gene: TRBV28; abundance: once; CDR3aa: CASSFPPGGNQPQHF; CDR3nt: TGTGCCAGCAGTTTCCCCCCCGGGGGCAATCAGCCCCAGCATTTT
d_gene: NA; j_gene: TRBJ2-5; v_gene: TRBV7-3; abundance: NA; CDR3aa: CASSSEIQETQYF; CDR3nt: TGTGCCAGCAGCTCCGAGATACAAGAGACCCAGTACTTC
d_gene: TRBD2; j_gene: TRBJ2-3; v_gene: TRBV5-4; abundance: NA; CDR3aa: CASSLDRGLAGPTDTQYF; CDR3nt: TGTGCCAGCAGCTTGGATAGGGGACTAGCGGGGCCCACAGATACGCAGTATTTT
d_gene: NA; j_gene: TRBJ1-1; v_gene: TRBV13; abundance: few; CDR3aa: CASSLLGQTNTEAFF; CDR3nt: TGTGCCAGCAGCTTACTCGGACAGACAAACACTGAAGCTTTCTTT
d_gene: NA; j_gene: TRBJ1-2; v_gene: TRBV9; abundance: NA; CDR3aa: CASSGGQPGYTF; CDR3nt: TGTGCCAGCAGCGGAGGACAGCCAGGCTACACCTTC
d_gene: NA; j_gene: TRBJ2-7; v_gene: TRBV6-5; abundance: few; CDR3aa: CASRTTRNSYEQYF; CDR3nt: TGTGCCAGCAGGACTACCCGGAACTCCTACGAGCAGTACTTC
d_gene: TRBD1; j_gene: TRBJ2-4; v_gene: TRBV7-2; abundance: NA; CDR3aa: CASSQSRLTGNIQYF; CDR3nt: TGTGCCAGCAGCCAAAGCCGTTTGACAGGGAACATTCAGTACTTC
d_gene: NA; j_gene: TRBJ2-1; v_gene: TRBV5-6; abundance: NA; CDR3aa: CASSLPFSYNEQFF; CDR3nt: TGTGCCAGCAGCTTGCCGTTCTCCTACAATGAGCAGTTCTTC
d_gene: NA; j_gene: TRBJ1-2; v_gene: TRBV27; abundance: NA; CDR3aa: CASSFVGRDNYGYTF; CDR3nt: TGTGCCAGCAGTTTCGTGGGGAGGGATAACTATGGCTACACCTTC
d_gene: TRBD1; j_gene: TRBJ1-5; v_gene: TRBV6-5; abundance: NA; CDR3aa: CASIAGGQGNQPQHF; CDR3nt: TGTGCCAGCATCGCAGGGGGCCAAGGCAATCAGCCCCAGCATTTT
d_gene: NA; j_gene: TRBJ2-2; v_gene: TRBV7-9; abundance: NA; CDR3aa: CASSLAHLNTGELFF; CDR3nt: TGTGCCAGCAGCTTAGCCCACTTGAACACCGGGGAGCTGTTTTTT
d_gene: NA; j_gene: TRBJ2-7; v_gene: TRBV2; abundance: once; CDR3aa: CASAGFEQYF; CDR3nt: TGTGCCAGCGCCGGGTTCGAGCAGTACTTC
d_gene: NA; j_gene: TRBJ1-2; v_gene: TRBV12-5; abundance: NA; CDR3aa: CASGLVRYNYGYTF; CDR3nt: TGTGCTAGTGGTTTGGTACGGTATAACTATGGCTACACCTTC
d_gene: TRBD1; j_gene: TRBJ1-4; v_gene: TRBV15; abundance: NA; CDR3aa: CATSRTGEKLFF; CDR3nt: TGTGCCACCAGCAGGACAGGGGAAAAACTGTTTTTT
d_gene: TRBD1; j_gene: TRBJ2-1; v_gene: TRBV27; abundance: NA; CDR3aa: CASRGQGLLQREQFF; CDR3nt: TGTGCCAGCAGGGGACAGGGCCTCTTACAACGTGAGCAGTTCTTC
d_gene: TRBD2; j_gene: TRBJ2-3; v_gene: TRBV7-3; abundance: once; CDR3aa: CASSLNVLAGITDTQYF; CDR3nt: TGTGCCAGCAGCTTAAACGTTCTAGCGGGGATAACAGATACGCAGTATTTT
d_gene: NA; j_gene: TRBJ1-2; v_gene: TRBV6-1; abundance: NA; CDR3aa: CASSELRADGYTF; CDR3nt: TGTGCCAGCAGTGAGCTCAGGGCGGATGGCTACACCTTC
d_gene: NA; j_gene: TRBJ1-3; v_gene: TRBV27; abundance: once; CDR3aa: CASSFLPPSGNTIYF; CDR3nt: TGTGCCAGCAGTTTTTTGCCACCGAGTGGAAACACCATATATTTT
d_gene: NA; j_gene: TRBJ1-1; v_gene: TRBV11-2; abundance: NA; CDR3aa: CASSLGTWTDNTEAFF; CDR3nt: TGTGCCAGCAGCTTAGGGACATGGACAGATAACACTGAAGCTTTCTTT
d_gene: NA; j_gene: TRBJ1-2; v_gene: TRBV5-4; abundance: NA; CDR3aa: CASSLLQALKKDGYTF; CDR3nt: TGTGCCAGCAGCTTGCTACAGGCTCTAAAAAAGGATGGCTACACCTTC
d_gene: NA; j_gene: TRBJ1-2; v_gene: TRBV9; abundance: NA; CDR3aa: CASSPADYGYTF; CDR3nt: TGTGCCAGCAGCCCGGCGGACTATGGCTACACCTTC
d_gene: NA; j_gene: TRBJ2-6; v_gene: TRBV6-4; abundance: NA; CDR3aa: CASSDSAGSGANVLTF; CDR3nt: TGTGCCAGCAGTGACTCCGCAGGATCTGGGGCCAACGTCCTGACTTTC
d_gene: TRBD1; j_gene: TRBJ1-5; v_gene: TRBV10-3; abundance: NA; CDR3aa: CAISGDSLQPQHF; CDR3nt: TGTGCCATCAGTGGGGACAGTCTACAGCCCCAGCATTTT
d_gene: TRBD2; j_gene: TRBJ2-5; v_gene: TRBV15; abundance: NA; CDR3aa: CATSYSGGETQYF; CDR3nt: TGTGCCACCAGCTATAGCGGGGGAGAGACCCAGTACTTC
d_gene: NA; j_gene: TRBJ1-2; v_gene: TRBV7-9; abundance: NA; CDR3aa: CASSFGLGGTNYGYTF; CDR3nt: TGTGCCAGCAGCTTCGGGTTGGGGGGAACTAACTATGGCTACACCTTC
d_gene: NA; j_gene: TRBJ2-7; v_gene: TRBV5-1; abundance: NA; CDR3aa: CASSFGQRYEQYF; CDR3nt: TGCGCCAGCAGCTTTGGGCAAAGATACGAGCAGTACTTC
d_gene: TRBD1; j_gene: TRBJ2-7; v_gene: TRBV10-3; abundance: NA; CDR3aa: CAISDWDRNPHKAPGEQYF; CDR3nt: TGTGCCATCAGTGACTGGGACAGGAATCCCCATAAAGCTCCCGGCGAGCAGTACTTC
d_gene: TRBD2; j_gene: TRBJ2-2; v_gene: TRBV25-1; abundance: NA; CDR3aa: CASSEIAGTGELFF; CDR3nt: TGTGCCAGCAGTGAAATAGCGGGTACCGGGGAGCTGTTTTTT
d_gene: NA; j_gene: TRBJ1-2; v_gene: TRBV7-9; abundance: NA; CDR3aa: CSSSFKAEYGYTF; CDR3nt: TGTTCCAGCAGCTTTAAGGCGGAGTATGGCTACACCTTC
d_gene: TRBD2; j_gene: TRBJ2-7; v_gene: TRBV7-9; abundance: NA; CDR3aa: CASSWSGVKSSYEQYF; CDR3nt: TGTGCCAGCAGCTGGAGCGGGGTAAAGAGCTCCTACGAGCAGTACTTC
d_gene: TRBD2; j_gene: TRBJ2-1; v_gene: TRBV9; abundance: NA; CDR3aa: CASSVGASGEYEQFF; CDR3nt: TGTGCCAGCAGCGTAGGGGCTAGCGGGGAGTATGAGCAGTTCTTC
d_gene: NA; j_gene: TRBJ2-2; v_gene: TRBV7-2; abundance: once; CDR3aa: CASSLTDTGELFF; CDR3nt: TGTGCCAGCAGCTTAACGGACACCGGGGAGCTGTTTTTT
d_gene: NA; j_gene: TRBJ1-4; v_gene: TRBV7-9; abundance: NA; CDR3aa: CASSLGRGADYEKLFF; CDR3nt: TGTGCCAGCAGCTTAGGTCGTGGGGCTGACTATGAAAAACTGTTTTTT
d_gene: NA; j_gene: TRBJ1-1; v_gene: TRBV4-1; abundance: NA; CDR3aa: CASSQDRGTEAFF; CDR3nt: TGCGCCAGCAGCCAAGATAGGGGGACTGAAGCTTTCTTT
d_gene: NA; j_gene: TRBJ2-2; v_gene: TRBV25-1; abundance: NA; CDR3aa: CASSQLMNTGELFF; CDR3nt: TGTGCCAGCAGTCAACTGATGAACACCGGGGAGCTGTTTTTT
d_gene: NA; j_gene: TRBJ1-5; v_gene: TRBV5-6; abundance: NA; CDR3aa: CASSNLYSNQPQHF; CDR3nt: TGTGCCAGCAGCAACCTATATAGCAATCAGCCCCAGCATTTT
d_gene: NA; j_gene: TRBJ1-1; v_gene: TRBV27; abundance: NA; CDR3aa: CASSYTGLNTEAFF; CDR3nt: TGTGCCAGCAGTTACACAGGACTGAACACTGAAGCTTTCTTT
d_gene: NA; j_gene: TRBJ1-1; v_gene: TRBV7-8; abundance: once; CDR3aa: CASSLEFQGLTMNTEAFF; CDR3nt: TGTGCCAGCAGCTTAGAGTTTCAGGGCCTTACTATGAACACTGAAGCTTTCTTT
d_gene: TRBD2; j_gene: TRBJ2-3; v_gene: TRBV6-4; abundance: once; CDR3aa: CASSEVGTSGTDTQYF; CDR3nt: TGTGCCAGCAGTGAAGTCGGGACTAGCGGTACAGATACGCAGTATTTT
d_gene: NA; j_gene: TRBJ2-6; v_gene: TRBV14; abundance: NA; CDR3aa: CASSQGQRYSGANVLTF; CDR3nt: TGTGCCAGCAGCCAAGGACAACGATACTCTGGGGCCAACGTCCTGACTTTC
d_gene: TRBD1; j_gene: TRBJ1-6; v_gene: TRBV28; abundance: NA; CDR3aa: CASSWDSTGYNSPLHF; CDR3nt: TGTGCCAGCAGTTGGGACAGTACTGGCTATAATTCACCCCTCCACTTT
d_gene: NA; j_gene: TRBJ2-2; v_gene: TRBV28; abundance: NA; CDR3aa: CASSPLDRSETGELFF; CDR3nt: TGTGCCAGCAGTCCACTGGACAGATCCGAAACCGGGGAGCTGTTTTTT
d_gene: TRBD1; j_gene: TRBJ2-6; v_gene: TRBV6-5; abundance: once; CDR3aa: CASRDRGYGANVLTF; CDR3nt: TGTGCCAGCAGGGACAGGGGATATGGGGCCAACGTCCTGACTTTC
d_gene: TRBD2; j_gene: TRBJ2-3; v_gene: TRBV5-4; abundance: NA; CDR3aa: CASSYRWTSGGADTQYF; CDR3nt: TGTGCCAGCAGCTACCGCTGGACTAGCGGGGGGGCAGATACGCAGTATTTT
d_gene: TRBD2; j_gene: TRBJ2-5; v_gene: TRBV19; abundance: NA; CDR3aa: CASSRLAGEETQYF; CDR3nt: TGTGCCAGTAGCCGACTAGCGGGGGAAGAGACCCAGTACTTC
d_gene: TRBD1; j_gene: TRBJ2-2; v_gene: TRBV14; abundance: NA; CDR3aa: CASSQDRDTGELFF; CDR3nt: TGTGCCAGCAGCCAGGACAGGGACACCGGGGAGCTGTTTTTT
d_gene: NA; j_gene: TRBJ1-1; v_gene: TRBV7-9; abundance: few; CDR3aa: CASSLVGRENTEAFF; CDR3nt: TGTGCCAGCAGCTTAGTGGGCAGGGAGAACACTGAAGCTTTCTTT
d_gene: TRBD2; j_gene: TRBJ2-5; v_gene: TRBV5-4; abundance: NA; CDR3aa: CASRPRTSGQETQYF; CDR3nt: TGTGCCAGCAGGCCCCGGACTAGCGGACAAGAGACCCAGTACTTC
d_gene: TRBD1; j_gene: TRBJ1-5; v_gene: TRBV11-2; abundance: NA; CDR3aa: CASSLSGGQPQHF; CDR3nt: TGTGCCAGCAGCTTATCAGGGGGACAGCCCCAGCATTTT
d_gene: NA; j_gene: TRBJ2-1; v_gene: TRBV7-2; abundance: NA; CDR3aa: CASSLAGGAYNEQFF; CDR3nt: TGTGCCAGCAGCTTAGCAGGAGGGGCATACAATGAGCAGTTCTTC
d_gene: TRBD1; j_gene: TRBJ2-7; v_gene: TRBV6-1; abundance: NA; CDR3aa: CASSDVWGVGQGVFYEQYF; CDR3nt: TGTGCCAGCAGTGACGTCTGGGGAGTCGGACAGGGGGTTTTTTACGAGCAGTACTTC
d_gene: NA; j_gene: TRBJ1-3; v_gene: TRBV28; abundance: NA; CDR3aa: CASGQGGRPSGNTIYF; CDR3nt: TGTGCCAGCGGACAAGGGGGTAGGCCTTCTGGAAACACCATATATTTT
d_gene: TRBD1; j_gene: TRBJ1-1; v_gene: TRBV19; abundance: NA; CDR3aa: CASSRDRDTEAFF; CDR3nt: TGTGCCAGTAGTAGAGACAGGGATACTGAAGCTTTCTTT
d_gene: TRBD1; j_gene: TRBJ1-2; v_gene: TRBV5-1; abundance: once; CDR3aa: CASTPGTGGGYGYTF; CDR3nt: TGCGCCAGCACCCCCGGGACAGGGGGCGGGTATGGCTACACCTTC